The clone carrying this TCR beta chain was counted ten times or more. The data were taken from a study of Graves' ophthalmopathy and Graves' hyperthyroidism. Overall study context: Samples of peripheral blood were obtained at initial diagnosis, prior to treatment of any kind.

The CDR3 runs 15 residues. The germline CDR1 and CDR2 sequences are MDHEN and SYDVKM. J was trimmed by 6 bases and V by 4 bases; bases with no gene match: 9. Amplified TCR beta CDR3 regions were obtained using RNA transcripts as template. Scientists carried out first-round RT-PCR using HTBI primers and then a second-round multiplex PCR. TCRdb independently ran MiXCR on the multiplex PCR reads; one entry per CDR3 protein. The table shows over 150,000 distinct CDR3 sequences, with over 35% occurring only once. Lactation, pregnancy, uncontrolled infections and other autoimmune diseases were all grounds for excluding patients. Reliance was placed on clinical symptoms, serum thyroxine, TRAb, thyroid ultrasound and orbital computed tomography for diagnosis.

This sequence was found in a middle-aged woman with Graves' ophthalmopathy. This chain uses TRBV28 with TRBJ2-7; 10 bases are a match to TRBD1. Material for sequencing was peripheral blood. CDR3 in amino acids: CASSSSGTGVGEQYF. As DNA, the CDR3 is TGTGCCAGCAGTTCCTCCGGGACAGGGGTCGGCGAGCAGTACTTC.